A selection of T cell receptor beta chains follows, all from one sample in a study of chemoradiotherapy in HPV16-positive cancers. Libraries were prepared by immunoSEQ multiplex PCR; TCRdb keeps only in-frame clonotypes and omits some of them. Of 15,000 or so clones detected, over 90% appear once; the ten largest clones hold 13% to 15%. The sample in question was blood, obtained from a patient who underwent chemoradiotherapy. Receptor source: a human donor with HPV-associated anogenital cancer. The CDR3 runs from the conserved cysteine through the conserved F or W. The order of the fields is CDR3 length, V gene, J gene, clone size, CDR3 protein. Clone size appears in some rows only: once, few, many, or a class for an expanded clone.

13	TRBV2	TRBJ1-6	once	CASLRQGDSPLHF
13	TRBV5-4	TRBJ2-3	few	CASRRGGTDTQYF
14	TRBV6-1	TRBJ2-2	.	CASSGLQGSGELFF
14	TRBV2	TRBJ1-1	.	CASSDGGWDTEAFF
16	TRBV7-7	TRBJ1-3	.	CASSSFRTRSGNTIYF
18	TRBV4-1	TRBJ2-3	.	CASSQDFFEGGSADTQYF
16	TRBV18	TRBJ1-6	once	CASPSSGAGVGSPLHF
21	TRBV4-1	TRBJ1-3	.	CASSQDLRTGGVSSSGNTIYF
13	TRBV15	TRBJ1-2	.	CATSREGGNGYTF
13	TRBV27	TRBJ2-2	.	CASSWEVSGELFF
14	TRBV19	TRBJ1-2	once	CARGNSTYNYGYTF
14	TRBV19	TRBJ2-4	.	CASSGGLAKNIQYF
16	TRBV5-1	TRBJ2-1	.	CASSQYPGTGYNEQFF
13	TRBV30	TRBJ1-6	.	CAWSVPGNSPLHF
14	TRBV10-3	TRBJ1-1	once	CAISEGKGYTEAFF
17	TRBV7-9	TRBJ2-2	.	CASSQPLREIDTGELFF
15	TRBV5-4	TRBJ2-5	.	CASSSTGMSQETQYF
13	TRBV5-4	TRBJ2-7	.	CASSRGQSYEQYF
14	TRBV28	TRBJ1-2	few	CATPRKGSRHGYTF
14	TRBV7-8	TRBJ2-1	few	CASSRQGVVNEQFF
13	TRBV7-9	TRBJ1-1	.	CASRESLGTEAFF
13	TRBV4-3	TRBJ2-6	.	CASGEPGANVLTF
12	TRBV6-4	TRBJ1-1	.	CASSDVGGEAFF
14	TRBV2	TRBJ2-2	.	CASSETHGTGELFF
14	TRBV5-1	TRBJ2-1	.	CASSLDRRYNEQFF
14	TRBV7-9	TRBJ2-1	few	CASSLTRDALEQFF
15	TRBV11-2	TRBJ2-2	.	CASSLVGSSPGELFF
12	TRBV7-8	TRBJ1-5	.	CASSLGDQPQHF
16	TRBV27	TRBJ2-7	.	CASSRATGRLSYEQYF
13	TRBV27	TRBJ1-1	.	CASSFLGSTEAFF
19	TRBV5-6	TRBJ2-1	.	CASSSPGTSGGPDYNEQFF
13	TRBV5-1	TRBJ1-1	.	CASSLVQGRGAFF
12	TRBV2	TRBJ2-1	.	CASTESRNEQFF
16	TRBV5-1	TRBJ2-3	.	CASSLRGIGGTDTQYF
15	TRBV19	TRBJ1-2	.	CASNPWRTGGYGYTF
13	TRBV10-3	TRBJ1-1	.	CAISGRGGDEAFF
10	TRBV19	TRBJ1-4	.	CASSKEKLFF
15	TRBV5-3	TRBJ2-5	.	CARSLRTHQQETQYF
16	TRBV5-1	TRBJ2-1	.	CASSLNEAGSYNEQFF
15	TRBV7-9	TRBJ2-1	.	CASSFSGGPGNEQFF
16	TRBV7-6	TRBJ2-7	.	CASSPKGGIGDDEQYF
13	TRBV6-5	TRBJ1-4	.	CASRKGVDKKLFF
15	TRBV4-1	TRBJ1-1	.	CASSPLGGADTEAFF
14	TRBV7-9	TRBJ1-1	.	CASSLSLVNTEAFF
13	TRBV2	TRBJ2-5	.	CASIRATRETQYF
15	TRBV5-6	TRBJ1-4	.	CASSTDSATNEKLFF